Listed below are T cell receptor beta chains from one sample, sequenced in a study of control samples from healthy donors and cancer patients. The data were produced by immunoSEQ multiplex PCR, yet TCRdb's version contains in-frame clones alone and is incomplete. The sample consists of fewer than 200,000 clones, 88% of them appearing once. Material: blood. The receptors come from a woman aged 25 to 39 in good health. The CDR3 runs from the conserved cysteine through the conserved F or W. Fields, in order: D gene, V gene, clone size, J gene, CDR3 DNA, CDR3 protein. The D gene is left open where the match is weak. The size entry is marked missing in some rows and otherwise reads once, few, many or a size class.

NA	TRBV3-1/TRBV3-2	NA	TRBJ2-3	TGTGCCAGCAGCCAGGGGGGATTTAGCACAGATACGCAGTATTTT	CASSQGGFSTDTQYF
NA	TRBV6-5	NA	TRBJ1-2	TGTGCCAGCAGCCTCTCAGAGACCTATGGCTACACCTTC	CASSLSETYGYTF
NA	TRBV29-1	NA	TRBJ2-7	TGCAGCGTTCGGACAGACTACGAGCAGTACTTC	CSVRTDYEQYF
NA	TRBV5-1	NA	TRBJ1-2	TGCGCCAGCAGCTTGGAGGGCAGGGACTTCTATGGCTACACCTTC	CASSLEGRDFYGYTF
NA	TRBV15	NA	TRBJ2-4	TGTGCCACCAGCGGGGATCTAGCCAAAAACATTCAGTACTTC	CATSGDLAKNIQYF
TRBD1	TRBV7-9	NA	TRBJ2-7	TGTGCCAGCACCCTTAAAGGACAGGGGTACGAGCAGTACTTC	CASTLKGQGYEQYF
NA	TRBV5-4	NA	TRBJ1-2	TGTGCCAGCAGCTCCGAACTGGGGCAGAGTTATGGCTACACCTTC	CASSSELGQSYGYTF
NA	TRBV7-9	NA	TRBJ1-2	TGTGCCAGCAGCTTAGCGGGCGGACCAGACTACACCTTC	CASSLAGGPDYTF
NA	TRBV7-9	NA	TRBJ2-3	TGTGCCAGCAGCTCGACCATAACCACAGATACGCAGTATTTT	CASSSTITTDTQYF
NA	TRBV29-1	NA	TRBJ2-1	TGCAGCGTCAAGCCGGAGGGAGATGAGCAGTTCTTC	CSVKPEGDEQFF
NA	TRBV19	NA	TRBJ1-3	TGTGCCAGTAGTTCTCCAAGGGGAAGGGAAGAGGTGGGAAACACCATATATTTT	CASSSPRGREEVGNTIYF
TRBD1	TRBV28	NA	TRBJ1-5	TGTGCCACCCAGACAGGGGCGGCCTTGAGCAATCAGCCCCAGCATTTT	CATQTGAALSNQPQHF
TRBD2	TRBV6-5	once	TRBJ2-2	TGTGCCAGCGTCCCGGGGGGGACGAACACCGGGGAGCTGTTTTTT	CASVPGGTNTGELFF
NA	TRBV21-1	NA	TRBJ1-1	TGTGCCAGCACCCCCGGGGGACTGAGTAAGAACACTGAAGCTTTCTTT	CASTPGGLSKNTEAFF
TRBD2	TRBV9	NA	TRBJ2-3	TGTGCCAGCAGCCTTAGCGGGGGGGCCTGGGCAGATACGCAGTATTTT	CASSLSGGAWADTQYF
NA	TRBV28	NA	TRBJ1-5	TGTGCCAGCGGGGTATCCCATCAGCCCCAGCATTTT	CASGVSHQPQHF
NA	TRBV5-4	NA	TRBJ2-1	TGTGCCAGCAGCTCCGCTCGCCTCCGCGGCCACAATGAGCAGTTCTTC	CASSSARLRGHNEQFF
NA	TRBV9	NA	TRBJ2-2	TGTGCCAGCAGCGGGGACACCGGGGAGCTGTTTTTT	CASSGDTGELFF
NA	TRBV19	NA	TRBJ2-3	TGTGCCAGTAGTATGATGGGGTACGGCACAGATACGCAGTATTTT	CASSMMGYGTDTQYF
NA	TRBV6-5	NA	TRBJ1-1	TGTGCCAGCAGCGCTGTCTACATGAACACTGAAGCTTTCTTT	CASSAVYMNTEAFF
NA	TRBV25-1	NA	TRBJ2-7	TGTGCCAGCAGTGAATCTTGGTTCCCCTACGAGCAGTACTTC	CASSESWFPYEQYF
TRBD2	TRBV2	NA	TRBJ2-1	TGTGCCAGCAGACCCCGACTAGCCCCTCCCCACAATGAGCAGTTCTTC	CASRPRLAPPHNEQFF
NA	TRBV12-3/TRBV12-4	once	TRBJ1-2	TGTGCCAGCAGTTTGGTCGGAGGAGGCTACACCTTC	CASSLVGGGYTF
TRBD1	TRBV11-1	NA	TRBJ1-2	TGTGCCAGCAGCAGGGGGACAGGGAGAGGTGATGGCTACACCTTC	CASSRGTGRGDGYTF
TRBD2	TRBV11-3	NA	TRBJ2-3	TGTGCCAGCAGCCGAAGGACTAGCGGTTTCACAGATACGCAGTATTTT	CASSRRTSGFTDTQYF
NA	TRBV19	few	TRBJ2-1	TGTGCCAGTAGTCCAGACCTTTACAATGAGCAGTTCTTC	CASSPDLYNEQFF
NA	TRBV4-2	NA	TRBJ1-1	TGTGCCAGCAGCCAGGGGACGGGGGGTACCGCGGGGAACACTGAAGCTTTCTTT	CASSQGTGGTAGNTEAFF
NA	TRBV28	NA	TRBJ2-7	TGTGCCAGCATCCCGCGACAGGCGATTTCGACCTACGAGCAGTACTTC	CASIPRQAISTYEQYF
NA	TRBV7-9	NA	TRBJ1-1	TGTGCCAGCAGCTTAGCGCTGAACACTGAAGCTTTCTTT	CASSLALNTEAFF
NA	TRBV27	NA	TRBJ2-1	TGTGCCAGCAGTTTACGGCGGCCCACCCTTTACAATGAGCAGTTCTTC	CASSLRRPTLYNEQFF
TRBD1	TRBV28	NA	TRBJ2-7	TGTGCCAGCAGTCCTCCAGGGGGAAGGAGCTACGAGCAGTACTTC	CASSPPGGRSYEQYF
NA	TRBV5-1	NA	TRBJ2-2	TGCGCCAGCAGCTTGGCCGTTGGCGGGGGCCCGAACACCGGGGAGCTGTTTTTT	CASSLAVGGGPNTGELFF
NA	TRBV25-1	NA	TRBJ1-3	TGTGCCAGCAGACAGGGAGGGACTGGAAACACCATATATTTT	CASRQGGTGNTIYF
NA	TRBV3-1/TRBV3-2	NA	TRBJ1-1	TGTGCCAGCAGCCACGGGCCCACTGAAGCTTTCTTT	CASSHGPTEAFF
NA	TRBV24-1	NA	TRBJ2-5	TGTGCCACCAGTGAAGGAAGTCAAGAGACCCAGTACTTC	CATSEGSQETQYF